The rows below give T cell receptor beta chains drawn from one sample of a study of T cell responses to AZD1222 COVID-19 vaccine. Generated by immunoSEQ multiplex PCR, the TCRdb table keeps only in-frame clones and is missing some. The sample comprises 90,000 to 110,000 clones, about 89% of which are singletons, and roughly 4.3% rests with the top ten. Sequencing used peripheral blood, obtained 28 days after the second AZD1222 dose. The source is an adult who received the AZD1222 COVID-19 vaccine. CDR3s include the opening cysteine and the closing phenylalanine or tryptophan. The order of the fields is clone size, V gene, J gene, D gene, CDR3 DNA, CDR3 protein. D genes are given only for firm matches. Part of the rows lack a size; the others show once, few, many or a class for expanded clones.

-,TRBV9,TRBJ2-3,-,TGTGCCAGCAGCTCCGGGACTAGCACAGATACGCAGTATTTT,CASSSGTSTDTQYF
-,TRBV7-3,TRBJ2-1,-,TGTGCCAGCAGCTTAGGTGGAGGGAGACGATACAATGAGCAGTTCTTC,CASSLGGGRRYNEQFF
-,TRBV15,TRBJ2-7,TRBD1,TGTGCCACCAGTAGGTCGACAGGGGTTCCCTACGAGCAGTACTTC,CATSRSTGVPYEQYF
-,TRBV6-2/TRBV6-3,TRBJ2-1,-,TGTGCCAGCAGTTACTCGAGGGACTCCCGCCTCAATGAGCAGTTCTTC,CASSYSRDSRLNEQFF
-,TRBV7-9,TRBJ2-4,-,TGTGCCAGCAGCCCACCTCTTGGGACCGACTCCAAAAACATTCAGTACTTC,CASSPPLGTDSKNIQYF
-,TRBV6-5,TRBJ2-7,TRBD2,TGTGCCAGCACTACGCCAGCGGGAGAGTTTACCGAGCAGTACTTC,CASTTPAGEFTEQYF
-,TRBV5-1,TRBJ2-7,-,TGCGCCAGCACCCTAGGCGCGACCTACGAGCAGTACTTC,CASTLGATYEQYF
-,TRBV4-2,TRBJ2-2,-,TGTGCCAGCAGCCCCCAGGTATCCAGGGGCACCGGGGAGCTGTTTTTT,CASSPQVSRGTGELFF
-,TRBV5-1,TRBJ2-3,-,TGCGCCAGCAGCTTGGCAGATACGCAGTATTTT,CASSLADTQYF
-,TRBV12-3/TRBV12-4,TRBJ1-5,TRBD1,TGTGCCAGCAGACTCGACAGGGGACAGCCCCAGCATTTT,CASRLDRGQPQHF
-,TRBV3-1/TRBV3-2,TRBJ1-4,-,TGTGCCAGCAGCCAAATGACAGGCCTTCCTAATGAAAAACTGTTTTTT,CASSQMTGLPNEKLFF
-,TRBV2,TRBJ2-2,TRBD1,TGTGCCAGCAGTGGAAGGACAGGGATCACCGGGGAGCTGTTTTTT,CASSGRTGITGELFF
-,TRBV30,TRBJ1-3,-,TGTGCCTGGACGAAAGGGGCTGGAAACACCATATATTTT,CAWTKGAGNTIYF
-,TRBV28,TRBJ2-7,-,TGTGCCAGCAGCTCTCCTAGCTCCGACGAGCAGTACTTC,CASSSPSSDEQYF
-,TRBV10-1,TRBJ2-3,-,TGCGCCAGCAGGAACAAAGGGTACTGCACAGATACGCAGTATTTT,CASRNKGYCTDTQYF
-,TRBV7-3,TRBJ1-1,TRBD1,TGTGCCAGCAGCGCACAACAGGGGATCACTGAAGCTTTCTTT,CASSAQQGITEAFF
-,TRBV24-1,TRBJ1-2,-,TGTGCCACCAGTGATTGTACAGGGTGTCAGTATGGCTACACCTTC,CATSDCTGCQYGYTF
-,TRBV18,TRBJ1-5,-,TGTGCCAGCTCACCAACAGATCAGATCCATTTT,CASSPTDQIHF
-,TRBV12-3/TRBV12-4,TRBJ1-1,-,TGTGCCAGCAGTTTAATGGCCGTTGAAGCTTTCTTT,CASSLMAVEAFF
-,TRBV7-2,TRBJ1-5,-,TGTGCCAGCAGCTTAGCGCTATGGGGTAATCAGCCCCAGCATTTT,CASSLALWGNQPQHF
-,TRBV6-4,TRBJ1-1,-,TGTGCCAGCAGTGACTCGAGTGGGGGGTCTGAAGCTTTCTTT,CASSDSSGGSEAFF
once,TRBV5-1,TRBJ1-1,-,TGCGCCAGCAGCTTTGGACAGACTTTCACTGAAGCTTTCTTT,CASSFGQTFTEAFF
-,TRBV29-1,TRBJ2-5,-,TGCAGCGTTGAAGGGACTCCTAGTCGAGAGACCCAGTACTTC,CSVEGTPSRETQYF
once,TRBV18,TRBJ2-7,TRBD2,TGTGCCAGCTCACCGCAGACTAGCGGCCTCTACTACGAGCAGTACTTC,CASSPQTSGLYYEQYF
-,TRBV7-3,TRBJ1-5,-,TGTGCCAGCAGCTTAACCGGGGGCAATCAGCCCCAGCATTTT,CASSLTGGNQPQHF
-,TRBV5-6,TRBJ2-7,-,TGTGCCAGCAGCTTGGCCCCAGGGCCTCTCTACGAGCAGTACTTC,CASSLAPGPLYEQYF
-,TRBV9,TRBJ2-1,TRBD1,TGTGCCAGCAGCGTGGGGACAGGGTCCTACAATGAGCAGTTCTTC,CASSVGTGSYNEQFF
once,TRBV6-2/TRBV6-3,TRBJ1-1,TRBD1,TGTGCCAGCAGTCAAGGACAGGGAGTAGCTTTCTTT,CASSQGQGVAFF
-,TRBV7-3,TRBJ2-5,TRBD1,TGTGCCAGCAGCTCACAGGGGGGCCGGGAGACCCAGTACTTC,CASSSQGGRETQYF
-,TRBV18,TRBJ2-7,-,TGTGCCAGCTCACCGTCAGGCGAGTATGGGGAGCAGTACTTC,CASSPSGEYGEQYF
-,TRBV19,TRBJ1-2,-,TGTGCCAGTAGTATGGGCTCGGGGGGTCCGCGCGGCTACACCTTC,CASSMGSGGPRGYTF
-,TRBV7-3,TRBJ2-5,TRBD1,TGTGCCAGCAGCCTCCCAGACAGGGGTGGGACCCAGTACTTC,CASSLPDRGGTQYF
-,TRBV18,TRBJ1-1,-,TGTGCCAGCTCACGGGGGAACACTGAAGCTTTCTTT,CASSRGNTEAFF
once,TRBV4-1,TRBJ2-7,TRBD1,TGCGCCAGCAGCCATACGACAGGGGGAAACTACGAGCAGTACTTC,CASSHTTGGNYEQYF
-,TRBV5-1,TRBJ1-4,-,TGCGCCAGCAGCTTGGATACGATCGGGGGCAGTGAAAAACTGTTTTTT,CASSLDTIGGSEKLFF
-,TRBV6-5,TRBJ2-5,-,TGTGCCAGCAGTCCGGGGACGAGGGAGACCCAGTACTTC,CASSPGTRETQYF
-,TRBV27,TRBJ1-1,-,TGTGCCAGCAGTTTATTGGGTTCGAACACTGAAGCTTTCTTT,CASSLLGSNTEAFF
-,TRBV27,TRBJ2-7,TRBD1,TGTGCCAGCAGCCAACCGGGACAGGGCTTGCACGAGCAGTACTTC,CASSQPGQGLHEQYF
few,TRBV5-6,TRBJ1-5,-,TGTGCCAGCAGCTCGATGCCCCAGGGAGGTCAGCCCCAGCATTTT,CASSSMPQGGQPQHF
-,TRBV28,TRBJ1-6,-,TGTGCCAGCAACTACCGGGAGGACTCCTATAATTCACCCCTCCACTTT,CASNYREDSYNSPLHF
-,TRBV2,TRBJ1-4,TRBD1,TGTGCCAGCAGGAGGACAGGCATGAGTGAAAAACTGTTTTTT,CASRRTGMSEKLFF
once,TRBV4-3,TRBJ2-1,TRBD2,TGCGCCAGCAGCCAAGAAACGCTAGCGGGAGGTCCAAGGAGTGGTAATGAGCAGTTCTTC,CASSQETLAGGPRSGNEQFF
-,TRBV2,TRBJ1-1,-,TGTGCCAGCAGATATACAGGGACTGAAGCTTTCTTT,CASRYTGTEAFF
-,TRBV5-1,TRBJ2-1,TRBD2,TGCGCCAGCAGCTTGAGGGGACTAGCGGGAGCCAATGAGCAGTTCTTC,CASSLRGLAGANEQFF
once,TRBV2,TRBJ2-1,-,TGTGCCAGCACCGGGGAACCCAGCTCCTACAATGAGCAGTTCTTC,CASTGEPSSYNEQFF
-,TRBV6-2/TRBV6-3,TRBJ2-5,TRBD1,TGTGCCAGCAGTTACTCCCCGGGACAGGGGGTGGAGACCCAGTACTTC,CASSYSPGQGVETQYF
-,TRBV9,TRBJ1-1,TRBD1,TGTGCCAGCAGCGTACTTGGACAGGCGGCCGGGGGCATGAACACTGAAGCTTTCTTT,CASSVLGQAAGGMNTEAFF
-,TRBV5-4,TRBJ1-2,-,TGTGCCAGCAGCCCAGGGACTCACCCCCGTGGCTACACCTTC,CASSPGTHPRGYTF
once,TRBV4-1,TRBJ2-7,-,TGCGCCAGCAGCCCTATGACAGGTTACTACGAGCAGTACTTC,CASSPMTGYYEQYF
-,TRBV13,TRBJ2-7,-,TGTGCCAGCAGCTTACTTGGTTCGGGGGGCACCTACGAGCAGTACTTC,CASSLLGSGGTYEQYF
once,TRBV6-5,TRBJ1-5,TRBD1,TGTGCCAGCAGTTTTGACAGGGTCAATCAGCCCCAGCATTTT,CASSFDRVNQPQHF